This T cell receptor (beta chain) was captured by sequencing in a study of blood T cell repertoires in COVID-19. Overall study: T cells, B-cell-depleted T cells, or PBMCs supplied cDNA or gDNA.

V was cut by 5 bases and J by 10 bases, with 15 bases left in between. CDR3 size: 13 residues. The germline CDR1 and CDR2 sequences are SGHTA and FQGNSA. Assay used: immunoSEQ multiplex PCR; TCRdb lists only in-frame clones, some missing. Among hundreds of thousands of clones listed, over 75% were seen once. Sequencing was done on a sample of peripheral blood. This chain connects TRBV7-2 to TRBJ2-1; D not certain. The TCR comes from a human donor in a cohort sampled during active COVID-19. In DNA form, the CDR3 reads TGTGCCAGCAGCATGAACGTGCGCAGGGAGCAGTTCTTC. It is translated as CASSMNVRREQFF.